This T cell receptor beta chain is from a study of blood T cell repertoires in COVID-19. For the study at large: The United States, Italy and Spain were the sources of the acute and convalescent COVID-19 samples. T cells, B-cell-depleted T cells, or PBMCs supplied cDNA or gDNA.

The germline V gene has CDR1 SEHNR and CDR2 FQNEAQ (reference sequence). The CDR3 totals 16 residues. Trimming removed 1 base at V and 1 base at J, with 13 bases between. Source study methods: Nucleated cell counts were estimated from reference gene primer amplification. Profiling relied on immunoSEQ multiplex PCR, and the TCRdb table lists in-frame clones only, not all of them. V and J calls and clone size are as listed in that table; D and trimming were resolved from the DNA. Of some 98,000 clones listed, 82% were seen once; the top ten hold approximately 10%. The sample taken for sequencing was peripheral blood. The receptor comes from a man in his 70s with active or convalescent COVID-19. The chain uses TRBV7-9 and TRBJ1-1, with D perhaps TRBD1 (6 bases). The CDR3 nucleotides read TGTGCCAGCAGCTTAGAGGCGGACAGAGCGAACACTGAAGCTTTCTTT. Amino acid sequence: CASSLEADRANTEAFF.